The rows below give T cell receptor beta chains drawn from one sample of a study of cytomegalovirus exposure and HLA in healthy donors. Only in-frame clones appear in the TCRdb table, and some are missing; sequencing was by immunoSEQ multiplex PCR. The repertoire includes roughly 150,000 clones, approximately 70% of them detected once, and over 1.5% sits in the top ten. The sequenced sample consisted of PBMCs. The source of these receptors is a human donor in good health. The CDR3 runs from the conserved cysteine through the conserved F or W. Each record gives: clone size, J gene, D gene, V gene, CDR3 DNA, CDR3 protein. A D gene is named only where the DNA matches it firmly. Clone size appears in some rows only: once, few, many, or a class for an expanded clone.

once	TRBJ1-2	.	TRBV5-5	TGTGCCAGCAGCTTGGGTGGCAGGGCCCGGAGCTACACCTTC	CASSLGGRARSYTF
.	TRBJ1-6	TRBD1	TRBV6-4	TGTGCCAGCAGTGACTCCGACAGGGTTGGATCACCCCTCCACTTT	CASSDSDRVGSPLHF
.	TRBJ2-4	.	TRBV29-1	TGCAGCGTTGCAGAGGTTCGACAGGACCGGGCCAAAAACATTCAGTACTTC	CSVAEVRQDRAKNIQYF
.	TRBJ2-1	TRBD2	TRBV19	TGTGCCAGTAGTATCACTAGCGTCGACAATGAGCAGTTCTTC	CASSITSVDNEQFF
.	TRBJ2-7	.	TRBV7-2	TGTGCCAGCAGCTTAGCCGGGGGAACGGCCGAGCAGTACTTC	CASSLAGGTAEQYF
.	TRBJ2-3	.	TRBV10-3	TGTGCCATCAGCTCAGGGGATCCCACAGATACGCAGTATTTT	CAISSGDPTDTQYF
few	TRBJ1-2	TRBD1	TRBV18	TGTGCCAGCTCACCCAGTGCGGACAGGGGATATGGCTACACCTTC	CASSPSADRGYGYTF
.	TRBJ2-3	.	TRBV2	TGTGCCAGCAGTCTACGAAGCACAGATACGCAGTATTTT	CASSLRSTDTQYF
once	TRBJ2-3	.	TRBV28	TGTGCCAGCAGTTTATTGGTCGGGATTGAGGCCGGTACGCAGTATTTT	CASSLLVGIEAGTQYF
.	TRBJ2-5	.	TRBV2	TGTGCCACGAATACCCTGTCAGGGACCCAGTACTTC	CATNTLSGTQYF
.	TRBJ2-7	TRBD1	TRBV28	TGTGCCAGCAGTCCCTGGGACAGGGGGCTTCTCTACGAGCAGTACTTC	CASSPWDRGLLYEQYF
few	TRBJ2-3	TRBD1	TRBV28	TGTGCCAGCAGCCGACAGGGCCCAGATACGCAGTATTTT	CASSRQGPDTQYF
.	TRBJ2-5	TRBD2	TRBV5-4	TGTGCCAGCAATCCCGGGACTAGCGGGTTCCCCCCAGAGACCCAGTACTTC	CASNPGTSGFPPETQYF
few	TRBJ2-1	.	TRBV15	TGTGCCACCAGCGCCTCGAGGGAATTGCATGAGCAGTTCTTC	CATSASRELHEQFF
.	TRBJ2-5	.	TRBV6-5	TGTGCCAGCACCCCGTTGGGGGGGCGCGGGCAGTACTTC	CASTPLGGRGQYF
.	TRBJ1-4	TRBD1	TRBV7-2	TGTGCCAGCAGCTTAGATAGGCAGGGGGTTGAAAAACTGTTTTTT	CASSLDRQGVEKLFF
few	TRBJ1-5	.	TRBV7-9	TGTGCCAGCAGCCGGGGAGGAGGGAGTCAGCCCCAGCATTTT	CASSRGGGSQPQHF
.	TRBJ2-2	.	TRBV4-1	TGCGCCAGCAGCCAAGACGTTTTAAATCTCCGCACCGGGGAGCTGTTTTTT	CASSQDVLNLRTGELFF
.	TRBJ1-1	TRBD1	TRBV10-3	TGTGCCATCAGTGAGGGGGGACAGGGGATGAACACTGAAGCTTTCTTT	CAISEGGQGMNTEAFF
few	TRBJ2-7	TRBD1	TRBV6-6	TGTGCCAGCAGTTACTCGACCGGGACAGGGGTCTACGAGCAGTACTTC	CASSYSTGTGVYEQYF
.	TRBJ2-7	TRBD2	TRBV19	TGTGCCAGTAGTATGCGGACTAGCGGGGCAGACTACGAGCAGTACTTC	CASSMRTSGADYEQYF
few	TRBJ1-1	.	TRBV6-5	TGTGCCAGCAGTGAGGGCCCCGAGGGCACTGAAGCTTTCTTT	CASSEGPEGTEAFF
.	TRBJ2-7	TRBD2	TRBV27	TGTGCCAGCGGTATCGCTAGCGGAGGGTCCACCTACGAGCAGTACTTC	CASGIASGGSTYEQYF
.	TRBJ2-3	.	TRBV4-2	TGTGCCAGCAGCCCGGAGGGACTCTCACGGGGGGCCACGCAGTATTTT	CASSPEGLSRGATQYF
.	TRBJ2-1	.	TRBV7-9	TGTGCCAGCAGCATGACCCCTAGGGAGCAGTTCTTC	CASSMTPREQFF
.	TRBJ2-1	TRBD2	TRBV5-1	TGCGCCAGCAGCTTGGGGCTAGCGGGACCCAATGAGCAGTTCTTC	CASSLGLAGPNEQFF
.	TRBJ2-7	.	TRBV7-8	TGTGCCAGCAGCTTCGACGGCTGGGCGGAGCAGTACTTC	CASSFDGWAEQYF
.	TRBJ1-2	.	TRBV11-3	TGTGCCAGCAGCTTAGATCCTGCAGGTTATGGCTACACCTTC	CASSLDPAGYGYTF
.	TRBJ2-7	TRBD1	TRBV5-1	TGCGCCAGCAGCTTGGTGAACAGGGGGATCTACGAGCAGTACTTC	CASSLVNRGIYEQYF
few	TRBJ2-5	TRBD1	TRBV18	TGTGCCAGCTCACGAGGACAGGGGACCCAAGAGACCCAGTACTTC	CASSRGQGTQETQYF
few	TRBJ2-7	TRBD2	TRBV28	TGTGCCAGCAGGCCGGGACTAGACTACGAGCAGTACTTC	CASRPGLDYEQYF
.	TRBJ2-7	TRBD1	TRBV5-1	TGCGCCAGCAGCACGACAACCGGGACAGACTACGAGCAGTACTTC	CASSTTTGTDYEQYF
.	TRBJ1-4	.	TRBV23-1	TGCGCCAGCAGTCAATCCCGCGGAGGGGCTAATGAAAAACTGTTTTTT	CASSQSRGGANEKLFF
.	TRBJ2-3	TRBD2	TRBV7-2	TGTGCCAGCAGCACCTGGGGGCTAGCGGGAGCTGTAGATACGCAGTATTTT	CASSTWGLAGAVDTQYF
few	TRBJ1-1	TRBD1	TRBV18	TGTGCCAGCTCACGAAACAGGGGAACGAACACTGAAGCTTTCTTT	CASSRNRGTNTEAFF
.	TRBJ1-4	TRBD1	TRBV29-1	TGCAGCGCCCAACAGGGGGCTAAAGAAAAACTGTTTTTT	CSAQQGAKEKLFF
.	TRBJ1-1	.	TRBV4-2	TGTGCCAGCAGCCCCGCGGGCGGGAACACTGAAGCTTTCTTT	CASSPAGGNTEAFF
.	TRBJ2-7	.	TRBV7-9	TGTGCCAGCAGCTTAGTGGGGCCCCTCTACGAGCAGTACTTC	CASSLVGPLYEQYF
.	TRBJ2-7	TRBD2	TRBV6-5	TGTGCCAGCAGTCTTAGCGGGAGTACCCCCTACGAGCAGTACTTC	CASSLSGSTPYEQYF
.	TRBJ1-5	TRBD1	TRBV7-2	TGTGCCAGCAGCTCTGGCGGACAGGCCCATCAGCCCCAGCATTTT	CASSSGGQAHQPQHF
few	TRBJ2-1	TRBD2	TRBV6-1	TGTGCCAGCCCTAGCGGGGGCCTCAATGAGCAGTTCTTC	CASPSGGLNEQFF
.	TRBJ2-1	TRBD2	TRBV10-1	TGCGCCAGCAATCCCTCGGCGGGAGGGCCATACAATGAGCAGTTCTTC	CASNPSAGGPYNEQFF
few	TRBJ2-1	.	TRBV6-5	TGTGCCAGCAGCATACGACGCGGAATGGGGGGGCAGTTCTTC	CASSIRRGMGGQFF
.	TRBJ1-2	.	TRBV4-1	TGCGCCAGCAGCCAGACCAGGGCTAACTATGGCTACACCTTC	CASSQTRANYGYTF
few	TRBJ2-2	.	TRBV5-1	TGCGCCAGCAGCTTAGAAAGCACTACCGGGGAGCTGTTTTTT	CASSLESTTGELFF
.	TRBJ1-5	TRBD1	TRBV19	TGTGCCAGTAGAAAAGACAGGGGTGATCAGCCCCAGCATTTT	CASRKDRGDQPQHF
.	TRBJ2-2	.	TRBV5-1	TGCGCCAGCGGCGAACAGGAGAACACCGGGGAGCTGTTTTTT	CASGEQENTGELFF
.	TRBJ2-2	.	TRBV5-8	TGTGCCAGCAGCATACTCGGGGGAACCGGGGAGCTGTTTTTT	CASSILGGTGELFF
.	TRBJ2-5	.	TRBV4-3	TGCGCCAGCAGCCAAGGGGCAGGGGTAGGGGAGACCCAGTACTTC	CASSQGAGVGETQYF
.	TRBJ1-2	TRBD1	TRBV28	TGTGCCAGCAGGGCACCAACCGGGACAGATGGCTACACCTTC	CASRAPTGTDGYTF
.	TRBJ2-1	TRBD2	TRBV5-1	TGCGCGAGCGGGGGCAGCAATGAGCAGTTCTTC	CASGGSNEQFF
.	TRBJ2-2	TRBD2	TRBV27	TGTGCCAGCAGTACCACAGGGCTCAGCGGGAGAGGGAACACCGGGGAGCTGTTTTTT	CASSTTGLSGRGNTGELFF